This T cell receptor (beta chain) stems from a study of shared clonotypes between healthy human individuals. Study-wide background: Each donor's CD8 memory used one plate, CD8 naive two, each CD4 subset three. Study observations and caveats: Larger estimated richness was generally seen in naive subsets than in memory subsets.

Libraries were prepared by immunoSEQ multiplex PCR; TCRdb keeps only in-frame clonotypes and omits some of them. The sample carries over 2 million clones, approximately 90% recorded once. Germline trimming cut 3 bases from V and 4 bases from J; bases unmatched to any gene: 8. Germline V gene data show CDR1 as MDHEN and CDR2 as SYDVKM. This CDR3 contains 17 residues. Into CD45RA+ naive and CD45RA-negative memory subsets, the CD4+ cells were split. Comments on this clone: Antigen: not known.

The TCR sequence derives from a young man in good health. Some clones in this sample may be carry-over from other donors' samples. The J gene is TRBJ2-2, the V gene TRBV28; TRBD2 matches 10 bases. The sample consisted of naive CD4+ T cells from PBMCs. The subset denotes: CD45RA+ positively selected. The CDR3 DNA sequence: TGTGCCAGCAGTTTTGGGTCTAGCGGGAGTTTCACCGGGGAGCTGTTTTTT. Translating it yields CASSFGSSGSFTGELFF.